Below, 21 T cell receptor beta chains from the same sample are listed, as sequenced in a study of regulatory and conventional T cells in RAG deficiency. Produced via immunoSEQ multiplex PCR; TCRdb's table is partial and in-frame only. The profile covers 45,000 or so clones, with over 80% appearing a single time and roughly 0.5% taken by the ten largest. The sorted conventional CD4+ T cells were CD25-low and CD127-high, with genomic DNA sequenced. The same sample was also used in a study of regulatory T cells. That source notes: The PCR used 52 TRBV and 13 TRBJ primers.

Specimen: CD4+ effector T cells sorted from blood. The receptors come from a human donor in good health.

A note on this clone: A junction end diverges from the germline sequence, so it may reflect a read error. This chain connects TRBV28 to TRBJ2-2, with D unclear. The CDR3 is made up of 14 amino acids. CDR1 and CDR2 from the germline V gene are MDHEN and SYDVKM. DNA of the CDR3: TGTGTCAGCAGTCTCGCCTTCAGCACCGGGGAGCTGTTTTTT. It is translated as CVSSLAFSTGELFF.

The gene calls are TRBV2 and TRBJ1-6; D unresolved. The CDR3 has 14 residues. In germline, CDR1 is SNHLY, CDR2 FYNNEI. V was cut by 4 bases and J by 7 bases, with 11 bases left in between. Written as DNA, the CDR3 is TGTGCCAGCAGTGTAGGCCAGGTGAATTCACCCCTCCACTTT. This encodes CASSVGQVNSPLHF.

The gene calls are TRBV28 and TRBJ2-3; 8 bases are a match to TRBD1. Per germline, CDR1 MDHEN and CDR2 SYDVKM. This CDR3 comprises 16 residues. V shed 6 bases and J 1 base; nucleotides not matched to a gene: 9. The CDR3 region has the DNA TGTGCCAGCAGCACAGCCGGGACAGGTCGCACAGATACGCAGTATTTT. Protein sequence: CASSTAGTGRTDTQYF.

The chain has TRBV29-1 and TRBJ2-1, with D tentatively TRBD2 (5 bases). The CDR3 is 14 residues long. Trimming took off 3 bases at V and 0 bases at J, with 9 bases between the two ends. Germline assignment: CDR1 SQVTM and CDR2 ANQGSEA. Written as DNA, the CDR3 is TGCAGCGTTGATAGTGGGAGCTCCTACAATGAGCAGTTCTTC. Residues: CSVDSGSSYNEQFF.

This clone appeared a single time. The chain employs TRBV6-1 and TRBJ1-1; D gene unclear. Trimming removed 7 bases at V and 4 bases at J, with 19 bases between. The CDR3 spans 15 residues. The germline V gene has CDR1 MNHNS and CDR2 SASEGT. The CDR3 nucleotides are TGTGCCAGCACCGGTCCTAATCTTATAAGCACTGAAGCTTTCTTT. It is translated as CASTGPNLISTEAFF.

This chain links TRBV6-5 with TRBJ2-7; D possibly corresponds to TRBD1 (5 bases). Germline lookup yields CDR1 MNHEY and CDR2 SVGAGI. Trimming removed 5 bases from V and 5 bases from J, with 13 bases in between. This CDR3 has 13 residues. The CDR3, as DNA: TGTGCCAGCAGTGATCCAGGGATTCACGAGCAGTACTTC. Protein: CASSDPGIHEQYF.

V usage is TRBV28 and J usage is TRBJ2-7; 11 nucleotides line up with TRBD2. Germline V gives CDR1 MDHEN, CDR2 SYDVKM. With 8 bases clipped from V and 5 bases from J, the junction kept 8 bases outside the gene matches. The CDR3 runs to 14 residues. CDR3 nucleotide sequence: TGTGCCAGCCAGATAGCGGGGGGGATCAACGAGCAGTACTTC. Translating gives CASQIAGGINEQYF.

This chain connects TRBV9 to TRBJ2-2; D call uncertain. Germline V gene data show CDR1 as SGDLS and CDR2 as YYNGEE. CDR3 length: 17 residues. V was clipped by 5 bases and J by 1 base, with 18 bases between them. Written as DNA, the CDR3 is TGTGCCAGCAGTTTTTTAACCGGGTCAGGGAACACCGGGGAGCTGTTTTTT. This gives the protein CASSFLTGSGNTGELFF.

The J gene is TRBJ1-5, the V gene TRBV19; 7 bases fit TRBD1. The germline V gene encodes CDR1 LNHDA and CDR2 SQIVND (reference sequence). This CDR3 has 15 residues. The junction had 7 bases not matched to a gene; V was cut back by 6 bases and J by 2 bases. For the CDR3, the DNA is TGTGCCAGTAGCCGTCAGGGGGAAGGCAATCAGCCCCAGCATTTT. Its translation: CASSRQGEGNQPQHF.

This sequence joins TRBV11-2 and TRBJ2-3; no clear D gene. CDR3 length equals 11 residues. V lost 6 bases, J lost 2 bases, and 3 bases lay in between. CDR1 and CDR2 from the germline V gene are SGHAT and FQNNGV. CDR3 loop: CASSDTDTQYF. The CDR3 nucleotides read TGTGCCAGCAGTGACACAGATACGCAGTATTTT. Full variable domain (remainder filled in from reference TRBV11-2 and TRBJ2-3): EAGVAQSPRYKIIEKRQSVAFWCNPISGHATLYWYQQILGQGPKLLIQFQNNGVVDDSQLPKDRFSAERLKGVDSTLKIQPAKLEDSAVYLCASSDTDTQYFGPGTRLTVL.

The genes are TRBV6-5 and TRBJ1-5, with 7 bases matching TRBD1. Germline lookup yields CDR1 MNHEY and CDR2 SVGAGI. J was trimmed by 5 bases and V by 5 bases; bases with no gene match: 6. This CDR3 contains 14 residues. The CDR3 region has the DNA TGTGCCAGCAGTGGGACAGCCGCCGATCAGCCCCAGCATTTT. Translated, it gives CASSGTAADQPQHF.

The J gene is TRBJ1-2, the V gene TRBV6-5; TRBD1 aligns across 10 bases. This CDR3 contains 15 residues. Germline V gene sequence: CDR1 MNHEY, CDR2 SVGAGI. V lost 6 bases and J lost 3; bases outside the gene matches: 7. CDR3 amino acids: CASSYRQGADYGYTF. The CDR3, as DNA: TGTGCCAGCAGCTACCGACAGGGGGCGGACTATGGCTACACCTTC.

The rearrangement uses TRBV5-4 and TRBJ1-1; perhaps TRBD1 as D (5 bases). This CDR3 has 15 amino acids. The V gene's germline CDR1 is SGHNT and CDR2 YYREEE (reference sequence). Trimming removed 4 bases from V and 1 base from J, with 14 bases in between. The CDR3 loop reads CASSPLGQSNTEAFF. The CDR3 DNA reads as TGTGCCAGCAGCCCCTTGGGGCAGTCGAACACTGAAGCTTTCTTT.

This clone was recorded only once. The chain carries TRBV7-9 and TRBJ1-1, with D possibly TRBD1 on 5 matching bases. V dropped 2 bases and J dropped 8 bases, with 12 bases sitting between them. The CDR3 loop spans 13 amino acids. Germline assignment: CDR1 SEHNR and CDR2 FQNEAQ (reference sequence). The CDR3 protein is CASSLSGLTEAFF. The CDR3 nucleotides are TGTGCCAGCAGCTTATCGGGGCTTACAGAAGCTTTCTTT.

The J gene is TRBJ2-1, the V gene TRBV11-2, with 8 bases fitting TRBD2. After removal of 2 bases from V and 9 bases from J, the junction contained 6 bases not matched to a gene. Germline V CDR1 and CDR2: SGHAT, FQNNGV. The CDR3 runs 14 residues. In DNA form, the CDR3 reads TGTGCCAGCAGCTTATTGACTAGCGTCGGTGAGCAGTTCTTC. This translates into CASSLLTSVGEQFF. Combining the CDR3 with reference TRBV11-2 and TRBJ2-1 gives the whole variable domain EAGVAQSPRYKIIEKRQSVAFWCNPISGHATLYWYQQILGQGPKLLIQFQNNGVVDDSQLPKDRFSAERLKGVDSTLKIQPAKLEDSAVYLCASSLLTSVGEQFFGPGTRLTVL.

The DNA of the CDR3 is TGTGCCAGCTCCACAGTGAATGAGCAGTTCTTC. Protein product: CASSTVNEQFF. This chain joins TRBV18 and TRBJ2-1; D unclear. V was clipped by 6 bases and J by 7 bases, with 7 bases between them. Germline V CDR1 and CDR2: KGHSH, LQKENI. The CDR3 covers 11 residues.

This clone was detected once. The chain joins TRBV21-1 to TRBJ2-7; TRBD1, the table's D call, was not compared with the DNA. TRBV21-1 counts as a pseudogene. The length of the CDR3 is 19 residues. The CDR3 DNA sequence: TGTGCCAGCAGCAAATACCCCGACAGGGGCCCACGACAACCTTACGAGCAGTACTTC. Translated, it gives CASSKYPDRGPRQPYEQYF.

The chain links TRBV18 to TRBJ1-2, with TRBD1 identical over 7 bases. In germline, CDR1 is KGHSH, CDR2 LQKENI. The ends lost 1 base at V and 3 bases at J; junction bases unmatched: 5. The CDR3 is 15 amino acids. The CDR3 region is CASSPLGQQDYGYTF. CDR3 DNA: TGTGCCAGCTCACCACTGGGACAGCAAGACTATGGCTACACCTTC.

This clone is a singleton in its sample. This rearrangement joins TRBV2 to TRBJ2-2, with a tentative D call TRBD2 (5 bases). The CDR3 runs to 13 residues. Trimming took 6 bases from V and 1 from J, leaving 6 bases between them. Germline V CDR1 and CDR2: SNHLY, FYNNEI. In DNA form, the CDR3 reads TGTGCCAGCAGCCGGGAGAACACCGGGGAGCTGTTTTTT. The encoded protein is CASSRENTGELFF.

This chain joins TRBV5-3 and TRBJ1-1; 7 bases agree with TRBD1. TRBV5-3 is designated an ORF whose function remains uncertain. V dropped 2 bases and J dropped 4; count of bases not matched to a gene: 8. The CDR3 length is 15 residues. CDR3 protein: CARSFVRGRITEAFF. CDR3 DNA: TGTGCCAGAAGCTTCGTAAGGGGGCGGATCACTGAAGCTTTCTTT.

Note on this clone: This sample includes further DNA sequences coding for the same CDR3. This chain joins TRBV5-1 and TRBJ2-3; TRBD2 matches 7 bases. The germline V gene encodes CDR1 SGHRS and CDR2 YFSETQ. The V and J ends lost 0 bases and 4 bases, in that order; junction bases with no gene match: 8. The CDR3 has 16 residues. CDR3 in DNA: TGCGCCAGCAGCTTGGAGGCCGGGGGGATACCAGATACGCAGTATTTT. This codes for CASSLEAGGIPDTQYF.